A selection of T cell receptor beta chains follows, all from one sample in a study of glioma-infiltrating T cells. TCRdb re-called the multiplex PCR reads through MiXCR, storing one row per CDR3 protein. The data contain over 15,000 distinct CDR3 sequences, 55% to 70% of them singletons. Sequenced input: glioma tissue, nonneoplastic brain tissue, or PBMCs (not recorded which). These receptor sequences come from a human donor with low-grade glioma or glioblastoma, undergoing nonglioma brain surgery, or in good health (not recorded which). CDR3s include the opening cysteine and the closing phenylalanine or tryptophan. D genes are given only for firm matches. Only part of the rows carry a size: once, few, many, or a class if the clone is expanded.

. 13 TRBJ1-1 medium-sized TRBV4-2 CASSQVDTLQAFF TGTGCCAGCAGCCAAGTTGATACCCTTCAAGCTTTCTTT
TRBD1 20 TRBJ2-1 . TRBV15 CATSRDSPLRGTEAYNEQFF TGTGCCACCAGCAGAGATTCTCCACTCCGAGGGACAGAGGCCTACAATGAGCAGTTCTTC
. 15 TRBJ2-5 . TRBV28 CASSGIRDYKETQYF TGTGCCAGCAGTGGAATAAGGGATTACAAAGAGACCCAGTACTTC
TRBD1 14 TRBJ1-1 few TRBV6-2/TRBV6-3 CASRTTGDRTEAFF TGTGCCAGCAGAACGACAGGGGATCGGACTGAAGCTTTCTTT
. 18 TRBJ1-6 few TRBV9 CASSVASRQGIRDSPLHF TGTGCCAGCAGCGTAGCGAGTCGCCAGGGCATCAGGGATTCACCCCTCCACTTT
. 13 TRBJ1-2 . TRBV2 CASSEEWNYGYTF TGTGCCAGCAGTGAGGAATGGAACTATGGCTACACCTTC
. 13 TRBJ2-2 few TRBV6-1 CAARDTNTGELFF TGTGCCGCCCGGGACACGAACACCGGGGAGCTGTTTTTT
. 15 TRBJ1-5 . TRBV7-9 CASSFWSGPNQPQHF TGTGCCAGCAGCTTTTGGAGCGGTCCAAATCAGCCCCAGCATTTT
TRBD2 18 TRBJ2-1 few TRBV19 CASSNGLIVGLADNEQFF TGTGCCAGTAGTAATGGATTGATTGTCGGACTAGCTGACAATGAGCAGTTCTTC
. 14 TRBJ1-4 . TRBV11-1 CASSSPNHWEKLFF TGTGCCAGCAGCTCCCCGAATCATTGGGAAAAACTGTTTTTT
. 13 TRBJ1-3 . TRBV5-1 CASSLQEGNTIYF TGCGCCAGCAGCTTACAGGAAGGAAACACCATATATTTT
. 12 TRBJ1-3 . TRBV28 CASRRGGNTIYF TGTGCCAGCCGCCGAGGGGGAAACACCATATATTTT
. 12 TRBJ1-1 . TRBV6-5 CASSPRDTEAFF TGTGCCAGCAGTCCCCGGGACACTGAAGCTTTCTTT
. 14 TRBJ2-3 . TRBV20-1 CSARDFRATDTQYF TGCAGTGCTAGAGATTTCAGGGCCACAGATACGCAGTATTTT
TRBD2 15 TRBJ2-7 few TRBV6-2/TRBV6-3 CASSYERGSLNEQYF TGTGCCAGCAGTTACGAGCGGGGGTCGTTGAATGAGCAGTACTTC